One T cell receptor beta chain is described in this entry. Its antigen is currently unknown. The germline V gene has CDR1 SGDLS and CDR2 YYNGEE. CDR3 size: 11 residues. The V and J ends lost 7 bases and 4 bases respectively, with 9 bases between them. Sequencing used immunoSEQ multiplex PCR; TCRdb keeps in-frame clones, though not all of them. The sample yields nearly 9,500 clones, approximately 84% seen once. The data are from a study of tumor-infiltrating lymphocytes in localized non-small cell lung cancer. General study findings and limits: Each assay used a separate piece of the same tissue. No T-cell fraction difference was seen between IM1 and IM2 tumors.

The sequenced sample consisted of uninvolved lung tissue not adjacent to the tumor. The receptor was derived from a human donor with non-small cell lung cancer. This chain links TRBV9 with TRBJ2-7, with D tentatively TRBD2 (6 bases). The CDR3 DNA is TGTGCCAGCGGGGGGATGTACGAGCAGTACTTC. It is translated as CASGGMYEQYF.